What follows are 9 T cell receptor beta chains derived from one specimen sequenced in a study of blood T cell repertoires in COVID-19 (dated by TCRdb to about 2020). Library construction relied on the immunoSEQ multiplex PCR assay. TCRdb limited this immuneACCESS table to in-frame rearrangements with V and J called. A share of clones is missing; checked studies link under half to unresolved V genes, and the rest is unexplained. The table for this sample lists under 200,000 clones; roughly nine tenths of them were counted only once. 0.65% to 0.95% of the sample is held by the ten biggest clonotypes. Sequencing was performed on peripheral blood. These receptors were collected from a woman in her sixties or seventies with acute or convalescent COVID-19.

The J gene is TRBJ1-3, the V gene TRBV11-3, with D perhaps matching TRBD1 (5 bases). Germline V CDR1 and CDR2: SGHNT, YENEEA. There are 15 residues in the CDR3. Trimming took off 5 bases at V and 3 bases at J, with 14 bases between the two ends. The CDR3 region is CASSADSRYGNTIYF. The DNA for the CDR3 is TGTGCCAGCAGCGCAGACAGTCGGTATGGAAACACCATATATTTT.

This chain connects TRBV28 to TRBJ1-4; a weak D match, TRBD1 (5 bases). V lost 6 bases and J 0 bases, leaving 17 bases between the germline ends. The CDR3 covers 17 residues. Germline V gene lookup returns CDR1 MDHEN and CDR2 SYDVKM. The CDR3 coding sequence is TGTGCCAGCAGCCCTGAAATAGGGGCCACAACTAATGAAAAACTGTTTTTT. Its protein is CASSPEIGATTNEKLFF.

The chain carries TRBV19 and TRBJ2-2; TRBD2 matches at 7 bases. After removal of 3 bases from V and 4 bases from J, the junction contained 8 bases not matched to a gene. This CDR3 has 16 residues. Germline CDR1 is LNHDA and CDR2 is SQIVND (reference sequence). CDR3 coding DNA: TGTGCCAGTAGTATCTTGGCGGGAGCCGGCACCGGGGAGCTGTTTTTT. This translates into CASSILAGAGTGELFF.

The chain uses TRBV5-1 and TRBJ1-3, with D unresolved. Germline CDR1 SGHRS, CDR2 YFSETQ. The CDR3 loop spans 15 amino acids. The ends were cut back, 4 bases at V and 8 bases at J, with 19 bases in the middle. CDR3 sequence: CASSPDGMTRDTIYF. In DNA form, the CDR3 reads TGCGCCAGCAGCCCCGACGGGATGACTCGGGACACCATATATTTT.

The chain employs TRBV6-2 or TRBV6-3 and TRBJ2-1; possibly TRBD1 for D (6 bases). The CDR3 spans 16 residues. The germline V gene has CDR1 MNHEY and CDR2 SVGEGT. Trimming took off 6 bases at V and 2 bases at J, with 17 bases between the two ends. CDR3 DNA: TGTGCCAGCAGCCCCCGAGCCGGACAGCCCTACAATGAGCAGTTCTTC. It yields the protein CASSPRAGQPYNEQFF.

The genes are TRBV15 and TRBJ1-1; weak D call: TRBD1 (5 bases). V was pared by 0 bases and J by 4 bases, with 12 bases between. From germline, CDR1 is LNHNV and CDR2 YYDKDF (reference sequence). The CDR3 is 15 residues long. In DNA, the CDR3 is TGTGCCACCAGCAGAGAGCGGGGGTGGAGCACTGAAGCTTTCTTT. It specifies CATSRERGWSTEAFF.

CDR3 sequence (DNA): TGTGCCAGTAGTTCCTGGAGTTCCACAACTTACACTGAAGCTTTCTTT. This translates into CASSSWSSTTYTEAFF. The chain couples TRBV19 to TRBJ1-1; the D is unclear. The CDR3 length is 16 residues. Germline V gives CDR1 LNHDA, CDR2 SQIVND (reference sequence). V was shortened by 5 bases and J by 3 bases, with 19 bases between the two germline ends.

CDR3 region: CASSSPGRGLFF. In nucleotides, the CDR3 is TGTGCCAGCAGTTCCCCGGGGAGGGGTCTGTTTTTT. V is TRBV28 and J is TRBJ2-2; 7 positions match TRBD2. Germline CDR1 MDHEN, CDR2 SYDVKM. This CDR3 comprises 12 residues. The V gene end was trimmed by 4 bases and the J gene end by 14 bases; junction bases not matched to a gene: 7.

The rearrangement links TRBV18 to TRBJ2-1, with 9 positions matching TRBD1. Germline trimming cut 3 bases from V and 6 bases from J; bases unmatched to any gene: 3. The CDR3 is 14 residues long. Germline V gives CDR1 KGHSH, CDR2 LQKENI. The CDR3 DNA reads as TGTGCCAGCTCACCTACAGGGGGCTTCAATGAGCAGTTCTTC. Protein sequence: CASSPTGGFNEQFF.